This passage covers 4 T cell receptor beta chains from one sample sequenced in a study of blood T cell repertoires in COVID-19. The method was immunoSEQ multiplex PCR; TCRdb's version includes in-frame clones alone and lacks a portion of them. The sample records over 300,000 clones, more than 75% being singletons. Sequenced material: PBMCs or T cells enriched from blood (not recorded which). The receptors were gathered from a woman in her thirties with acute COVID-19.

V gene TRBV19 combines with J gene TRBJ2-7; TRBD1 aligns across 9 bases. The junction had 6 bases not matched to a gene; V was cut back by 3 bases and J by 0 bases. The CDR3 spans 16 residues. Germline V lookup: CDR1 LNHDA, CDR2 SQIVND (reference sequence). The CDR3 nucleotides are TGTGCCAGTAGTATGGGACAGGGAGGTGGCTCCTACGAGCAGTACTTC. Translation: CASSMGQGGGSYEQYF.

The chain recombines TRBV30 with TRBJ1-4, with no clear D. Trimming left V 3 bases short and J 7 bases short, with 6 bases between. The CDR3 totals 11 residues. Looked up from germline, CDR1 is GTSNPN and CDR2 is SVGIG (reference sequence). CDR3 sequence: CAWRMAEKLFF. For the CDR3, the DNA is TGTGCCTGGAGAATGGCTGAAAAACTGTTTTTT.

The chain recombines TRBV7-8 with TRBJ1-4; 9 bases are shared with TRBD1. The germline CDR1 and CDR2 sequences are SGHVS and FQNEAQ. The CDR3 extends over 14 amino acids. V lost 5 bases to trimming and J lost 6 bases; unmatched junction nucleotides: 4. The CDR3 protein is CASSPRTGDEKLFF. CDR3 in DNA: TGTGCCAGCAGCCCGAGGACAGGGGATGAAAAACTGTTTTTT.

The rearrangement links TRBV21-1 to TRBJ1-2; the D call TRBD1 from the table was never checked on the DNA. TRBV21-1 corresponds to a pseudogene. The CDR3 is made up of 18 amino acids. Written as DNA, the CDR3 is TGTGCCAGCAGCAAAGAACCCCCCATAGGGACAGGGGATGGGGGCTACACCTTC. This translates into CASSKEPPIGTGDGGYTF.